The T cell receptor (beta chain) described here comes from a study of blood T cell repertoires in COVID-19 (TCRdb year 2020). In the study overall: Samples covering the acute and convalescent phases of COVID-19 were provided by collaborators in the United States, Italy and Spain. Where available, HLA class I and class II types were taken from metadata supplied by the sample provider and were not determined by assay-based typing. The material from the prospective study consisted of cDNA or gDNA derived from T cells, B-cell-depleted T cells, or PBMCs. Deeply sampled blood TCRbeta repertoires from subjects exposed to, actively infected with, or recovered from COVID-19 were included in the dataset. Samples were obtained from the ongoing ImmuneRACE study (first 160 participants) and from over 1,000 subjects provided by 6 global collaborators. Nearly every sample came with metadata listing a de-identified subject ID, COVID-19 status, age in years and sex. A freely available public database, intended as a resource for researchers studying the immune response to SARS-CoV-2, is where the repertoires were released.

CDR1 and CDR2, looked up from the germline V gene (reference sequence), are LNHDA and SQIVND. V and J are trimmed by 5 bases and 7 bases, and the gene matches miss 18 bases of the junction. The CDR3 sequence holds 19 residues, the cysteine and phenylalanine included. The retained sequence is limited to the CDR3, 57 bases, with the frame set at the first base. The immunoSEQ Assay, a bias-controlled multiplex PCR, was used to amplify TCRbeta CDR3 regions from genomic DNA. Per the source publication's procedure: Nucleated cell counts per sample were estimated from amplification of reference gene primers within the assay. To quantify the absolute abundance of each unique TCRbeta CDR3 rearrangement, sequence reads were collapsed and filtered. For each sample, productive Simpson clonality was calculated as the square root of Simpson's diversity index over productive rearrangements. This immuneACCESS table, as held by TCRdb, lists in-frame sequences with V and J called but not all clones. Of the missing ones, under half trace to an unresolved V gene in checked studies; the others have no known cause. That table gives V, J and clone size, and the DNA gave D and trimming. The sample table holds roughly 200,000 clones, of which roughly 89% were seen once. The ten largest make up over 2% of the sample.

As to this clone: The specificity of this receptor is unknown. Nothing much larger sits one base from this clone, and base qualities are not available.

Participants in the prospective study were enrolled through a virtual design, were aged about 18 to 90 years, and lived in roughly 25 United States geographic areas. Cohort assignment in the prospective study relied on participant-reported clinical history from a screening survey and a study questionnaire. Each participant in the prospective study had whole blood, serum and a nasopharyngeal or oropharyngeal swab collected by mobile phlebotomists. Participants in the prospective study had the option to provide additional blood draws and questionnaires over a roughly 2-month period. Blood samples from the prospective study were shipped frozen or at room temperature prior to DNA extraction. General study outcomes and caveats: Clinical and demographic metadata were provided uncurated, with the amount varying by source and participant.

The rearrangement combines TRBV19 with TRBJ2-1; TRBD2 aligns with 12 central bases. Material: PBMCs or T cells enriched from blood (not recorded which). The clonotype originates from a woman aged 40-49 years with acute COVID-19. The CDR3 protein is CASSLAGASSGRARNEQFF. In nucleotides, the sequence is TGTGCCAGTAGTTTGGCAGGGGCTTCTAGCGGGAGGGCCAGGAATGAGCAGTTCTTC.